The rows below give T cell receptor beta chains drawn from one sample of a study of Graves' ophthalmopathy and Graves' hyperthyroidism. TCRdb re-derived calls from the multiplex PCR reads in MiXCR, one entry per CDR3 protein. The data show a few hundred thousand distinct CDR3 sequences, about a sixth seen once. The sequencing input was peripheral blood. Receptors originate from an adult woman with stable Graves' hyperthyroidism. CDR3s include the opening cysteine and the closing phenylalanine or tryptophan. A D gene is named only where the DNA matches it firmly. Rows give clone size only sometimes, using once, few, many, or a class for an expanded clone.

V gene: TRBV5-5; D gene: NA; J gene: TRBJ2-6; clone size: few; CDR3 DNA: TGTGCCAGCAGCTTGGCCGTCGGGCTTGGGGCCAACGTCCTGACTTTC; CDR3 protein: CASSLAVGLGANVLTF
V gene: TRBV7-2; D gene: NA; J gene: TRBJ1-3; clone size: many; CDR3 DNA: TGTGCCAGCGGTGACGGTTCTGGAAACACCATATATTTT; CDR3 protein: CASGDGSGNTIYF
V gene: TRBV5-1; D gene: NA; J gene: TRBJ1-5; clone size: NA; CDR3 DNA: TGCGCCAGCACAGGGGTCCCGGGTAATCAGCCCCAGCATTTT; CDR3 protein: CASTGVPGNQPQHF
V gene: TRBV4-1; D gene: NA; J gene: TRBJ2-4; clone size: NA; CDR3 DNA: TGCGCCAGCAGCCATCGGGCGGGGCTAGCCAAAAACATTCAGTACTTC; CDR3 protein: CASSHRAGLAKNIQYF
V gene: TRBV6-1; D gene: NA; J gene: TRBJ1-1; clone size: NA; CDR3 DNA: TGTGCCAGCAGTGACCTAAGGGTGGCCACTGAAGCTTTCTTT; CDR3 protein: CASSDLRVATEAFF
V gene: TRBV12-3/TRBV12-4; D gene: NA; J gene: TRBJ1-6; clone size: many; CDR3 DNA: TGTGCCAGCCGCGGAGTCGGGGCAGCTGATAATTCACCCCTCCACTTT; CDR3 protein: CASRGVGAADNSPLHF
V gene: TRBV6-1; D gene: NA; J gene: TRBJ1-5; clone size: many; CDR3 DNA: TGTGCCAGCAACCCCAGTTATAGCAATCAGCCCCAGCATTTT; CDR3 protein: CASNPSYSNQPQHF
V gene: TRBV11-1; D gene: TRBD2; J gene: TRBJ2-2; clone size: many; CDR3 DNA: TGTGCCAGCAGCTTACTAGCGGGAGATCCCACCGGGGAGCTGTTTTTT; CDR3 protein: CASSLLAGDPTGELFF
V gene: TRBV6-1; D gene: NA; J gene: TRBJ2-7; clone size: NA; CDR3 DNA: TGTGCCAGCAGTCAGCCCGGGGAGCAGTACTTC; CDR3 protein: CASSQPGEQYF
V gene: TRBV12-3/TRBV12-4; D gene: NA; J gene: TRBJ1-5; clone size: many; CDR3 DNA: TGTGCCAGCAGTTCTCTGGACGGATACATGCAGCCCCAGCATTTT; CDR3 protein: CASSSLDGYMQPQHF
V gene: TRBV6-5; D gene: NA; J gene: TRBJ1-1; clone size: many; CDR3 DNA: TGTGCCAGCAGGAGGGGGGAAGGAACTGAAGCTTTCTTT; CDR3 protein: CASRRGEGTEAFF
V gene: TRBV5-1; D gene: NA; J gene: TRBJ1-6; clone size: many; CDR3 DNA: TGCGCCAGCAGCCCTCCGGGAGGGAATTCACCCCTCCACTTT; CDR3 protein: CASSPPGGNSPLHF
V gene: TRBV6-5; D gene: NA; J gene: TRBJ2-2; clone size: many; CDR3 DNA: TGTGCCAGCAGTAACCAGGGTACCGGGGAGCTGTTTTTT; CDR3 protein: CASSNQGTGELFF
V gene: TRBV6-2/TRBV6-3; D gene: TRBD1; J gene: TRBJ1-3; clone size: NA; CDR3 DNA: TGTGCCAGCAGTTCGACAGGGGCCCGAAGGACCATATATTTT; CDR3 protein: CASSSTGARRTIYF
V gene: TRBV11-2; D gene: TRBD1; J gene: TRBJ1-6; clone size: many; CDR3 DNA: TGTGCCAGCAGCTCGCTCAGGGGGAAGGATTCACCCCCCCACTTT; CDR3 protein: CASSSLRGKDSPPHF
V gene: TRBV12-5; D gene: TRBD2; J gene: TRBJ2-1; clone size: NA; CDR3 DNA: TGTGCTAGTGGTTTGGTCCGAAAAGCGGGAGGGGACTACAATGAGCAGTTCTTC; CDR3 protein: CASGLVRKAGGDYNEQFF
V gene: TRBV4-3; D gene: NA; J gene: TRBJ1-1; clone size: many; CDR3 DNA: TGCGCCAGCAGCCAAGGAGGGGGTGGAACTGAAGCTTTCTTT; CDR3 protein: CASSQGGGGTEAFF
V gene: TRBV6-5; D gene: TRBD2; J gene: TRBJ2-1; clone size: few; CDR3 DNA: TGTGCCAGCAGTTACGATGGACTAGCGGGAGTCTACAATGAGCAGTTCTTC; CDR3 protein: CASSYDGLAGVYNEQFF
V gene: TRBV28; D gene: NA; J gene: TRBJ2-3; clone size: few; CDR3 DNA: TGTGCCAGCAGTTTTTGGCAGGGCGGCACAGATACGCAGTATTTT; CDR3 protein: CASSFWQGGTDTQYF
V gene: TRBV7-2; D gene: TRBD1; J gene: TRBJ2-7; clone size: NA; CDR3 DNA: TGTGCCAGCAGCTTAGGGGCAGGGGGCCGAAGGGAGCAGTACTTC; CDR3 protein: CASSLGAGGRREQYF
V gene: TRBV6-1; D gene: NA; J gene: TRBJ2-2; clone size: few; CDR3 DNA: TGTGCCAGCGGGGGGGCGGGGGCGCCCGGGGAGCTGTTTTTT; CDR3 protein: CASGGAGAPGELFF
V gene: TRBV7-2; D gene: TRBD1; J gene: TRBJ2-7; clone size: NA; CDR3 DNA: TGTGCCAGCAGCTTAGTTTACAGGGGGAACGAGCAGTACTTC; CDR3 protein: CASSLVYRGNEQYF
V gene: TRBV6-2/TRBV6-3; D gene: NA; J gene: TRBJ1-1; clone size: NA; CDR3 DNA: TGTGCCAGCAGTTCCCCCACTAGAGGGAACACTGAAGCTTTCTTT; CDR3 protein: CASSSPTRGNTEAFF
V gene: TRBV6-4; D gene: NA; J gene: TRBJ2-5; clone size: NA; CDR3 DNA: TGTGCCAGCAGTGAATCTTGGGGAAGGGTGACCCAGTACTTC; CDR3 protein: CASSESWGRVTQYF
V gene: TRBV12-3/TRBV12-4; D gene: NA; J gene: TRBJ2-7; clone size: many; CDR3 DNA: TGTGCCAGCACCTCGCTTGACAGGTTACCCTACGAGCAGTACTTC; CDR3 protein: CASTSLDRLPYEQYF
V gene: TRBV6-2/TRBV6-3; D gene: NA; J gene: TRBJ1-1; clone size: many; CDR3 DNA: TGTGCCAGCAGTTATATCAGGTCGACTGAAGCTTTCTTT; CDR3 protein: CASSYIRSTEAFF
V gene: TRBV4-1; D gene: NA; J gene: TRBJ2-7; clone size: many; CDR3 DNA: TGCGCCAGCAGCCAAGGATATACTGGAGGGCCGTACGAGCAGTACTTC; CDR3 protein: CASSQGYTGGPYEQYF
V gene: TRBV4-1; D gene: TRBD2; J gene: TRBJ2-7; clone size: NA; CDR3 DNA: TGCGCCAGCAGCCAAGATGGAGGGAGCGGGAGTGGCGAGCAGTACTTC; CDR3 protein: CASSQDGGSGSGEQYF
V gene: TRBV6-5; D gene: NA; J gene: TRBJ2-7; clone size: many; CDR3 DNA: TGTGCCAGCAGTTCGGACATATCCTACGAGCAGTACTTC; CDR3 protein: CASSSDISYEQYF
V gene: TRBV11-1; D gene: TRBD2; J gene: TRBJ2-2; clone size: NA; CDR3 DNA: TGTGCCAGCAGCTTAGCGTTGGGTCTAGCGGAGAACACCGGGGAGCTGTTTTTT; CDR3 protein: CASSLALGLAENTGELFF
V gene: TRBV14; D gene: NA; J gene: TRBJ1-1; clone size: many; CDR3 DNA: TGTGCCAACAGCCAAGATATTGCTGGGGTGTCGAACACTGAAGCTTTCTTT; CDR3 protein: CANSQDIAGVSNTEAFF
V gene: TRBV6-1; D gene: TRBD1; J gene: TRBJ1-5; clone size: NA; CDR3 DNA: TGTGCCAGCGCCACCAGGGGGATGTTTAAAGGGAGTCAGCCCCAGCATTTT; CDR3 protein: CASATRGMFKGSQPQHF
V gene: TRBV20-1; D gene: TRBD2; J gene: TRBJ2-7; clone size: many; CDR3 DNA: TGCAGTGCTAGTAAAGGGGAGGGGCAGTACTTC; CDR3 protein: CSASKGEGQYF
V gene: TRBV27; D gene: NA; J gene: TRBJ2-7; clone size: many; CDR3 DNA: TGTGCCAGCAGTTTTGGTCGCTTTGGCTACGAGCAGTACTTC; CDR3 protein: CASSFGRFGYEQYF
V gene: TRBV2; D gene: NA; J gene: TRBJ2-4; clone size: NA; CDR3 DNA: TGTGCCACCTCAAGCTTAGGGGCAAGAGCCAAAAACATTCAGTACTTC; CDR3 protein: CATSSLGARAKNIQYF
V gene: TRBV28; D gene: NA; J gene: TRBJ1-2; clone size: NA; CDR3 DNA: TGTGCCAGCAACCGGAACTATGGCTACACCTTC; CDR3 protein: CASNRNYGYTF
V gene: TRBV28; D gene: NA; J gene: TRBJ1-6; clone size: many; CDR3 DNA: TGTGCCAGCAGAGCTAGCACCGGGCTCACAAATTCACCCCTCCACTTT; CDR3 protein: CASRASTGLTNSPLHF
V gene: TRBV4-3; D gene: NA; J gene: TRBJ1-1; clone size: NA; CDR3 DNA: TGCGCCAGCAGCCAAGAAAGGCCCTGGTATGAAGCTTTCTTT; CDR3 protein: CASSQERPWYEAFF
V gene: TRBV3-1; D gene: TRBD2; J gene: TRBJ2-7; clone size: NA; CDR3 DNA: TGTGCCAGCAGCCAAAACCTAGCGGGAAGGTACCACGAGCAGTACTTC; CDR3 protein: CASSQNLAGRYHEQYF
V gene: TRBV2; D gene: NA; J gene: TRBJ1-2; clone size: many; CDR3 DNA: TGTGCCAGCAGTGCGGGAGAGGGCTACACCTTC; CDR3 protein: CASSAGEGYTF
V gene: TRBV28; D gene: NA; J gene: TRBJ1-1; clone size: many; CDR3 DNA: TGTGCCAGCAGTCCCCGGGTGGGTGCGAACACTGAAGCTTTCTTT; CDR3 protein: CASSPRVGANTEAFF
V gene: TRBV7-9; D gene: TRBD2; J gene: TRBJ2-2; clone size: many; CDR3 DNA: TGTGCCAGCAGCTTATCGGCGGGAGCTGCCGGGGAGCTGTTTTTT; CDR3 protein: CASSLSAGAAGELFF
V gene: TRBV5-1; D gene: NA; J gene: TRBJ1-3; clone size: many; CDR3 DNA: TGCGCCAGCAGCCGAAGTCCTGGAAACACCATATATTTT; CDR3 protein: CASSRSPGNTIYF
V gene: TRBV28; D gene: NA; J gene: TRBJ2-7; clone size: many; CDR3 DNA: TGTGCCAGCAGTTTCGGAGCGGGTTCCTACGAGCAGTACTTC; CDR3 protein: CASSFGAGSYEQYF
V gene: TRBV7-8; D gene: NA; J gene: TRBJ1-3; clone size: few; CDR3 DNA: TGTGCCAGCAGCTTAGCTCGGGGGGGCGCGGGTGGAAACACCATATATTTT; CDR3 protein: CASSLARGGAGGNTIYF
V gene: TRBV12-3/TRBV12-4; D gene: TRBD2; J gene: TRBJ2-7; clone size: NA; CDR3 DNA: TGTGCCAGCAGCCCGGGGGGGGACACCACCTACGAGCAGTACTTC; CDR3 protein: CASSPGGDTTYEQYF
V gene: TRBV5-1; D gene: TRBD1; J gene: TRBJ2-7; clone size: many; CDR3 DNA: TGCGCCAGCAGCACTGGACAGGACCTAGGCGAGCAGTACTTC; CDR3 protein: CASSTGQDLGEQYF
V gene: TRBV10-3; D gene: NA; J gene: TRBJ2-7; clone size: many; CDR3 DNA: TGTGCCATCAGTACACCCACCGGGACATCCTCCTACGAGCAGTACTTC; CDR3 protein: CAISTPTGTSSYEQYF
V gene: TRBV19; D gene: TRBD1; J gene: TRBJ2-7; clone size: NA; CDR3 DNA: TGTGCCAGTAGCGGGCCCGGGACAGGAAACGAAGGGGAGCAGTACTTC; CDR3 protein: CASSGPGTGNEGEQYF
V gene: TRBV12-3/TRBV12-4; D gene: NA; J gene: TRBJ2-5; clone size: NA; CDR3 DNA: TGTGCCAGCAGTTTACAGGGCCTGAGCGAGACCCAGTACTTC; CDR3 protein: CASSLQGLSETQYF
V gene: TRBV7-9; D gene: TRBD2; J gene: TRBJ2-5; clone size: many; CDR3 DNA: TGTGCCAGCAGCCCGGCATCAGCGGGAGTACGAGAGACCCAGTACTTC; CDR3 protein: CASSPASAGVRETQYF
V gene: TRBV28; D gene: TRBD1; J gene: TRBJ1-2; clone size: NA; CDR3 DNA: TGTGCCAGCAGTTCACAGGGGCTTGGCTACACCTTC; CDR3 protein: CASSSQGLGYTF
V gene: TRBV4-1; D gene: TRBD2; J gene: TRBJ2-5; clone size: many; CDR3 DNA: TGCGCCAGCAGCCAAGATCTGAGCGGGAGCGGCTGGGAGACCCAGTACTTC; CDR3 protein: CASSQDLSGSGWETQYF
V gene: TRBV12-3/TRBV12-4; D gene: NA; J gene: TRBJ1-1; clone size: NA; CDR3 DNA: TGTGCCAGCAGTTGGGTAGGGGGGAACACTGAAGCTTTCTTT; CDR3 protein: CASSWVGGNTEAFF
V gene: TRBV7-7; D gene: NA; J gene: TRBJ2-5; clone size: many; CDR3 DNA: TGTGCTAGCAGCTATGGACTGAGTCTTCGCGAGACCCAGTACTTC; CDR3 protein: CASSYGLSLRETQYF
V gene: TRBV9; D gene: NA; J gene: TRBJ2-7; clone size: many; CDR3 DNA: TGTGCGGGCTACGAGCAGTACTTC; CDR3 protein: CAGYEQYF
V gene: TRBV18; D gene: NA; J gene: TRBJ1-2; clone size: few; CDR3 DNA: TGTGCCAGCTCACCCCGCCGGGGTCTTTGGAACTATGGCTACACCTTC; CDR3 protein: CASSPRRGLWNYGYTF
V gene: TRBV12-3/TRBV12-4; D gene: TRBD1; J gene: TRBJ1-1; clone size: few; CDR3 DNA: TGTGCCAGCAGTTTAGGGGGGGACAGTTTGTCTTTCTTT; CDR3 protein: CASSLGGDSLSFF
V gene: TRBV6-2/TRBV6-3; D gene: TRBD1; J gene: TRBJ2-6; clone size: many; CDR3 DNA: TGTGCCAGCAGCGGGACAGTCTCTGGGGCCAACGTCCTGACTTTC; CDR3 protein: CASSGTVSGANVLTF